Described below is a single T cell receptor beta chain sequence and its context. The record originates from a study of blood T cells in healthy people across ages. It was with a sample-barcoded 5' primer and a J-beta primer mix that a second PCR of roughly 7 to 12 cycles was run. TCRdb reprocessed the 5' RACE reads with MiXCR, giving one entry per CDR3 protein. The sample holds over a million distinct CDR3 sequences, about 42% seen once. Samples had at least 6.5 million PBMCs isolated from them. This CDR3 has 16 residues. V shed 0 bases, J shed 6 bases, and the junction held 9 bases outside the gene matches. Germline V CDR1 and CDR2: SGDLS, YYNGEE.

The clonotype originates from a woman aged 18-30 years in good health. Sequenced material: blood. The genes are TRBV9 and TRBJ2-4; 7 bases are a match to TRBD1. CDR3 sequence reads: CASSVEGQVGGNIQYF. CDR3 nucleotides: TGTGCCAGCAGCGTAGAAGGACAGGTTGGCGGAAACATTCAGTACTTC.